The 8 T cell receptor beta chains below come from one sample, sequenced in a study of control samples from healthy donors and cancer patients. Some clones are missing from TCRdb's copy, which holds only in-frame ones; the method was immunoSEQ multiplex PCR. The table has about 140,000 clones, around 90% seen once. Sequencing was done on a sample of blood. Receptors originate from a man in his thirties or forties in good health.

The CDR3 coding sequence is TGTGCCATCAGTGCCGGGACAGGGTCAATAGGGAATTCACCCCTCCACTTT. Its protein product is CAISAGTGSIGNSPLHF. The chain has TRBV10-3 and TRBJ1-6; 9 positions agree with TRBD1. With 4 bases clipped from V and 7 bases from J, the junction kept 11 bases outside the gene matches. The germline gives CDR1 ENHRY, CDR2 SYGVKD. CDR3 length: 17 amino acids.

The V and J genes are TRBV11-2 and TRBJ2-5; no clear D. Germline CDR1 is SGHAT and CDR2 is FQNNGV. With 5 bases removed from V and 5 bases from J, the gap between germline ends came to 18 bases. The CDR3 is 15 residues long. The CDR3 reads CASSPGTRPRETQYF. CDR3 DNA sequence: TGTGCCAGCAGCCCAGGAACAAGGCCCCGGGAGACCCAGTACTTC.

The chain uses TRBV7-9 and TRBJ1-4; weak D call: TRBD1 (6 bases). The CDR3 contains 16 residues. Trimming stripped 1 base from V and 0 bases from J, with 9 bases between. Per germline, CDR1 SEHNR and CDR2 FQNEAQ (reference sequence). The DNA of the CDR3 is TGTGCCAGCAGCTTAGGGACAGCTGCAACTAATGAAAAACTGTTTTTT. Protein sequence: CASSLGTAATNEKLFF.

This clone was seen a few times. This rearrangement joins TRBV9 to TRBJ1-6; possible D gene TRBD1, 5 bases. This CDR3 contains 14 residues. Trimming removed 2 bases at V and 11 bases at J, with 14 bases between. Germline-derived CDR1 and CDR2 are SGDLS and YYNGEE. The CDR3 DNA reads as TGTGCCAGCAGCGTGCGGACATGGGGTCCACCCCTCCACTTT. Translating it yields CASSVRTWGPPLHF.

V gene TRBV21-1 combines with J gene TRBJ1-1. TRBV21-1 is a pseudogene segment. The CDR3 loop spans 17 amino acids. The CDR3 reads CASSKVGRGRIGTEAFF. In nucleotides, the CDR3 is TGTGCCAGCAGCAAAGTCGGGCGAGGGCGCATAGGTACTGAAGCTTTCTTT.

V is TRBV7-3 and J is TRBJ2-3, with TRBD1 identical over 10 bases. The CDR3 consists of 16 residues. V shed 3 bases, J shed 3 bases, and the junction held 6 bases outside the gene matches. Germline lookup yields CDR1 SGHTA and CDR2 FQGTGA. The CDR3 loop reads CASSLKGQGGTDTQYF. The CDR3 DNA is TGTGCCAGCAGCTTGAAAGGACAGGGGGGAACAGATACGCAGTATTTT. Filled out from reference TRBV7-3 and TRBJ2-3, the complete variable domain reads GAGVSQTPSNKVTEKGKYVELRCDPISGHTALYWYRQSLGQGPEFLIYFQGTGAADDSGLPNDRFFAVRPEGSVSTLKIQRTERGDSAVYLCASSLKGQGGTDTQYFGPGTRLTVL.

This clone has a single count. This chain joins TRBV3-1 (or the pseudogene TRBV3-2) and TRBJ2-2; D possibly corresponds to TRBD2 (6 bases). V gave up 0 bases and J gave up 1 base, with 12 bases separating them. The CDR3 loop spans 17 amino acids. From germline, CDR1 is LGHDT and CDR2 YNNKEL (reference sequence). This CDR3 is CASSQDRAGKNTGELFF. DNA of the CDR3: TGTGCCAGCAGCCAAGATAGGGCGGGGAAGAACACCGGGGAGCTGTTTTTT.

This clone was counted between two and nine times. V gene TRBV5-6 combines with J gene TRBJ1-2, with a weak D call TRBD1 (6 bases). V was cut by 2 bases and J by 7 bases, with 18 bases left in between. The CDR3 loop spans 15 amino acids. Germline values: CDR1 SGHDT, CDR2 YYEEEE. The CDR3 nucleotides read TGTGCCAGCAGCTTACGGTCCAGGGGCGGGTCTGGCTACACCTTC. Its protein product is CASSLRSRGGSGYTF.